This TCR beta chain comes out of a study of T cell repertoires in cytomegalovirus infection. Overall study: An indication of both CMV infection and matching HLA type came from public TCR beta signatures.

A single record per CDR3 protein comes from TCRdb applying MiXCR to the reads. The data contain 150,000 to 200,000 distinct CDR3 sequences, about 28% of them seen just once; the ten biggest clones take up 30% to 35%. Overall study findings and caveats: CMV-specific TCR beta clonotypes restricted by HLA-C dominated the ex vivo response.

Germline trimming cut 3 bases from V and 1 base from J; bases unmatched to any gene: 2. The length of the CDR3 is 15 residues. CDR1 and CDR2 from the germline V gene are SGHTA and FQGTGA. This clonotype turned up a few times. Antigen specificity is unknown. The receptor comes from a human donor in good health (CMV status not recorded). Some clones in this sample may be carry-over from other donors' samples. Sequences were obtained from PBMCs. The chain uses TRBV7-3 and TRBJ2-2, with 7 nucleotides matching TRBD2. The CDR3 loop reads CASSLGGVNTGELFF. CDR3 in DNA: TGTGCCAGCAGCTTGGGAGGGGTGAACACCGGGGAGCTGTTTTTT. The full variable domain, in which reference TRBV7-3 and TRBJ2-2 provide the parts outside the CDR3, is GAGVSQTPSNKVTEKGKYVELRCDPISGHTALYWYRQSLGQGPEFLIYFQGTGAADDSGLPNDRFFAVRPEGSVSTLKIQRTERGDSAVYLCASSLGGVNTGELFFGEGSRLTVL.